This T cell receptor (beta chain) was identified in a study of blood T cells in healthy people across ages. CDR1 and CDR2 from the germline V gene are DFQATT and SNEGSKA (reference sequence). This CDR3 is built from 16 residues. The V and J ends lost 0 bases and 7 bases, in that order; junction bases with no gene match: 10. Remarks on this clonotype: Antigen specificity is unknown.

Each individual donor underwent a draw of about 11 milliliters of peripheral blood. A second roughly 6 to 12 cycle PCR used barcoded and J-beta primers. TCRdb processed the 5' RACE reads anew with MiXCR; each CDR3 protein has one entry. The sample includes roughly 1.9 million distinct CDR3 sequences, 35% to 50% of them seen just once. Study observations and caveats: Strong correlation was found linking TCR beta diversity to naive T cell percentage. The study found more naive CD4+ cells and higher diversity in long-lived than aged donors. Total diversity from one million sequenced T cells was likely underestimated.

This sequence joins TRBV20-1 and TRBJ1-2, with TRBD1 identical over 11 bases. This receptor was identified in a human donor in good health. Sequencing used blood. CDR3 sequence: CSARDRRTGGQGGYTF. CDR3 coding DNA: TGCAGTGCTAGAGATCGTCGGACAGGGGGCCAGGGTGGCTACACCTTC.